This T cell receptor beta chain was observed in a study of T cells in Graves' hyperthyroidism and ophthalmopathy (dated by TCRdb to the late 2010s). About the study as a whole: Peripheral blood samples were taken at the time of initial diagnosis, prior to any treatment. After blood sampling, hyperthyroidism patients were treated with methimazole at a starting dose of 30 mg daily, and ophthalmopathy patients were treated with high-dose intravenous methylprednisolone. Prospective prediction of ophthalmopathy was tested in an independent validation cohort of 18 to 20 hyperthyroidism patients and around 16 patients who later progressed to ophthalmopathy. TCR V-J signatures able to tell the groups apart were searched for in a discovery cohort of 95 to 100 patients, of whom around 42 had Graves' ophthalmopathy and 57 had stable Graves' hyperthyroidism. The 100 or so discovery patients were divided at random into training and test sets in a 7:3 ratio. The paper reports TCR Vbeta CDR3 sequencing of about 140 peripheral blood samples: under 45 ophthalmopathy, fewer than 80 hyperthyroidism and 17 progressor patients. In several Graves' hyperthyroidism patients, the study also compared T-cell repertoires from thyroid tissue with T-cell repertoires from blood.

Worth noting for this clonotype: This clone's antigen is unknown. Base qualities are not at hand, and no much larger clone is one base apart.

Ophthalmopathy patients had moderately to severely active disease, Clinical Activity Score of at least 3, NOSPECS grade of at least 4, and duration under 3 months. Patients with uncontrolled infections, other autoimmune diseases, pregnancy or lactation were excluded. Diagnoses were based on clinical symptoms, serum thyroxine and TRAb, thyroid ultrasound and orbital computed tomography. Ficoll-Paque density gradient centrifugation was used to isolate PBMCs from around 10 ml of fresh peripheral blood. Total RNA was extracted with Trizol reagent, and quality was checked on an Agilent 2100 Bioanalyzer. The TCR beta CDR3 regions were amplified from the RNA transcripts. A first-round RT-PCR of the TCR CDR3 used the HTBI primer set with the Qiagen OneStep RT-PCR kit. The libraries were constructed in a second round of multiplex PCR and then size-selected and purified. Sequencing of the libraries was done on an Illumina HiSeq2000 using paired-end 100 bp reads. In the paper's pipeline: SOAPnuke was used to process the raw data, with reads discarded if the reads contained adapters or uncalled bases, had a mean Phred below 15, or lacked an exact constant-primer or identifier match. COPE v1.2.5 was used to merge the high-quality paired reads, and each unique nucleotide sequence was defined as a clonotype. MiTCR v1.1 was used to align clonotypes to the IMGT TRBV, TRBD and TRBJ reference segments. Only V-J combinations with frequency above 0.0001, covering about 99% of repertoires, were analysed. A TCS score was defined as the ratio between F50 (clonal expansion) and ExV (chaos), using BLOSUM62-based TCRdist between CDR3 peptides within each V-J. Welch's t-statistics and random forest reduced just over 500 V-J features to 10 to 15, which were used in a naive Bayes classifier (R e1071). The public reads were reprocessed in TCRdb via fastp at Q25 and MiXCR, keeping in-frame beta chains. Each record represents a unique CDR3 protein, reported with the most common genes and DNA among its rows. The V and J calls and clone size come from TCRdb's table, not from the authors' own analysis. This sample is represented by 400,000 or so distinct CDR3 sequences; more than 12% of them were singletons. Approximately 29% of the sample comes from the top ten.

V lost 5 bases and J lost 4 bases, and the count of bases not matched to a germline gene is 7. CDR1 and CDR2, looked up from the germline V gene, are SGHVS and FNYEAQ. The cysteine opens and the phenylalanine closes a CDR3 of 17 amino acids. CDR3 DNA only is kept here, 51 bases in frame from base 1. Study-wide conclusions, independent of this receptor: Ophthalmopathy was separated from stable hyperthyroidism by a 13 V-J signature model, with approximately 90% sensitivity and roughly 81% specificity obtained in cross-validation and 80%/75% obtained in testing. Most expanded thyroid clonotypes (frequency above 0.001) were also found in blood, which suggests that blood repertoires may mirror thyroid immune responses. No statistical method was used to set the sample size in advance, and investigators knew the group allocation. During validation, the model predicted progression to ophthalmopathy a median of about 6.5 months ahead of onset, with around 65% sensitivity and about 75% specificity.

The sequence links TRBV7-6 to TRBJ2-2, with 13 bases aligning to TRBD2. This TCR was recovered from a man aged 45 to 65 with Graves' ophthalmopathy. What was sequenced was blood. The nucleotide sequence reads as follows: TGTGCCAGCAGCCCCTCCGGGACTAGCGGGGCCACCGGGGAGCTGTTTTTT. Translation gives CASSPSGTSGATGELFF.